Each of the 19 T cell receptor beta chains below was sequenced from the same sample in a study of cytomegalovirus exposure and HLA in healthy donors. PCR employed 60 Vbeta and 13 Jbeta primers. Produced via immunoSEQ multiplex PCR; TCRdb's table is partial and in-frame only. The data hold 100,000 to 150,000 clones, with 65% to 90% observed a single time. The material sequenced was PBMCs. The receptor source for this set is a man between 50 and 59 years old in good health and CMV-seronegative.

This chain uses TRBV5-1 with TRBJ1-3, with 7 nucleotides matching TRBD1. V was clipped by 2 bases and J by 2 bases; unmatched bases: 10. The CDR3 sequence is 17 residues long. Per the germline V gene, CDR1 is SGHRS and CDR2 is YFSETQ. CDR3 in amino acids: CASSLTPTGVAGNTIYF. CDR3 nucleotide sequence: TGCGCCAGCAGCTTAACACCCACAGGGGTGGCTGGAAACACCATATATTTT. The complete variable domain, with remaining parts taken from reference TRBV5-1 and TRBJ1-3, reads KAGVTQTPRYLIKTRGQQVTLSCSPISGHRSVSWYQQTPGQGLQFLFEYFSETQRNKGNFPGRFSGRQFSNSRSEMNVSTLELGDSALYLCASSLTPTGVAGNTIYFGEGSWLTVV.

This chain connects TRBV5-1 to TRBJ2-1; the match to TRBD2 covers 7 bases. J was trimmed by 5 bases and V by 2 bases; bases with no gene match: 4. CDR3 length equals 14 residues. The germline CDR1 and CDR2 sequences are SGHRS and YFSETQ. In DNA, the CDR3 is TGCGCCAGCAGCTTCGGGGGGAGGGACAATGAGCAGTTCTTC. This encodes CASSFGGRDNEQFF. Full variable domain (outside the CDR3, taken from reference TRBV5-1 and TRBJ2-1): KAGVTQTPRYLIKTRGQQVTLSCSPISGHRSVSWYQQTPGQGLQFLFEYFSETQRNKGNFPGRFSGRQFSNSRSEMNVSTLELGDSALYLCASSFGGRDNEQFFGPGTRLTVL.

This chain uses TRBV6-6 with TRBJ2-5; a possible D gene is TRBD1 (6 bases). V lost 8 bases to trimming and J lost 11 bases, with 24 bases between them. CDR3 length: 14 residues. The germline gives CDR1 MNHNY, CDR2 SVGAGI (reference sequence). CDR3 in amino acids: CASSFLQGLGEQYF. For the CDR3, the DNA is TGTGCCAGCTCCTTCTTACAGGGCCTCGGGGAGCAGTACTTC.

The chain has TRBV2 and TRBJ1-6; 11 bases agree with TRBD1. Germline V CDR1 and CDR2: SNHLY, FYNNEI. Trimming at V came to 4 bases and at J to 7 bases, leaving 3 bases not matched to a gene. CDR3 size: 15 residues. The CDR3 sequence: CASSGTGGNNSPLHF. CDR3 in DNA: TGTGCCAGCAGTGGGACAGGGGGCAACAATTCACCCCTCCACTTT.

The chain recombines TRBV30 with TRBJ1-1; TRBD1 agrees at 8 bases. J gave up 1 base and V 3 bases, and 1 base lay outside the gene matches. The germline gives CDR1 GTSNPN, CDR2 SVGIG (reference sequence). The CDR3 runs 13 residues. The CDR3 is CAWRGTGNTEAFF. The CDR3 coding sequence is TGTGCCTGGAGAGGGACAGGGAACACTGAAGCTTTCTTT.

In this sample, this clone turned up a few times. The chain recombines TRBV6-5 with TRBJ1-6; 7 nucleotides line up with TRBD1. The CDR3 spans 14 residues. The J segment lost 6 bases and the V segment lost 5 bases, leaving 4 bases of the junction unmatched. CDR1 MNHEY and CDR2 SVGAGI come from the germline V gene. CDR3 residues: CASSRQGTNSPLHF. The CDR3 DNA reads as TGTGCCAGCAGTCGACAGGGAACTAATTCACCCCTCCACTTT.

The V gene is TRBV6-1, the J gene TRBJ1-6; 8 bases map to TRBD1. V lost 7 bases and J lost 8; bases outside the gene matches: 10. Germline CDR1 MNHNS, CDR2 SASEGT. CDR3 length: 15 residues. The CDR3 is CASNQGASLDSPLHF. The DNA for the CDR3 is TGTGCCAGCAATCAGGGGGCTAGTTTAGATTCACCCCTCCACTTT.

CDR3 nucleotides: TGCAGCGTCCTATACGGGACTAGCGGGGGAGAGCAGTACTTC. Translating it yields CSVLYGTSGGEQYF. This sequence joins TRBV29-1 and TRBJ2-7, with 14 bases aligning to TRBD2. This CDR3 region has 14 residues. V was pared by 6 bases and J by 7 bases, with 8 bases of the junction left unmatched. Germline V CDR1 and CDR2: SQVTM, ANQGSEA.

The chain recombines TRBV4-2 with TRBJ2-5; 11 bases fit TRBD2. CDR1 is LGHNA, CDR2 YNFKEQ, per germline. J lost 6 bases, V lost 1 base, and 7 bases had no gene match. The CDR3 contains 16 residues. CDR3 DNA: TGTGCCAGCAGCCAAGGGCACCTAGCGGGGGGTCAGACCCAGTACTTC. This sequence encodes CASSQGHLAGGQTQYF.

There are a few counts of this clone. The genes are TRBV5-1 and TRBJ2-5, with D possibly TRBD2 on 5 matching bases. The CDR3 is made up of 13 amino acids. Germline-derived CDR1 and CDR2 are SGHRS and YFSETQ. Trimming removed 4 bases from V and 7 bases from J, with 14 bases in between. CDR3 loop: CASSEDFTGTQYF. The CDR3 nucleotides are TGCGCCAGCAGCGAGGACTTCACGGGGACCCAGTACTTC.

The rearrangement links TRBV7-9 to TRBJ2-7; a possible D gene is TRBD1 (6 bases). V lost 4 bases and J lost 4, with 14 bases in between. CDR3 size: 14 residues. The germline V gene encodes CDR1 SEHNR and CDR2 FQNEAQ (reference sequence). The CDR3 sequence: CASSYGTNEYEQYF. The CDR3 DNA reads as TGTGCCAGCAGCTATGGGACAAACGAATACGAGCAGTACTTC.

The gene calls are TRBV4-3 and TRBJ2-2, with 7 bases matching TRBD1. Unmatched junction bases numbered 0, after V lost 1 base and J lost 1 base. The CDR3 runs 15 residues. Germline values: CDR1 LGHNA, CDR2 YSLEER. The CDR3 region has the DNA TGCGCCAGCAGCCAAGGGACAGGGAACACCGGGGAGCTGTTTTTT. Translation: CASSQGTGNTGELFF.

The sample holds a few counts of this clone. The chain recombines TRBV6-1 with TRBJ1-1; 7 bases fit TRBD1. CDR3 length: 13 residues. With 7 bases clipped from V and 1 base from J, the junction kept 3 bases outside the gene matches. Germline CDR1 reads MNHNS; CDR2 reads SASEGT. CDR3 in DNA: TGTGCCAGCAAAAAGGGGGCGAACACTGAAGCTTTCTTT. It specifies CASKKGANTEAFF.

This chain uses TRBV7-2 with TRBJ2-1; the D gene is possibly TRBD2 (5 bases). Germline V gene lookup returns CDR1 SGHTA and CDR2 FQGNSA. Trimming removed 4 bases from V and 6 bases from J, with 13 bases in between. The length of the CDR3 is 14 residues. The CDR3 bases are TGTGCCAGCAGCTCCAGGAGCGGATCCAATGAGCAGTTCTTC. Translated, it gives CASSSRSGSNEQFF. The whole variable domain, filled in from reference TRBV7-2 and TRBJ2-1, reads GAGVSQSPSNKVTEKGKDVELRCDPISGHTALYWYRQSLGQGLEFLIYFQGNSAPDKSGLPSDRFSAERTGGSVSTLTIQRTQQEDSAVYLCASSSRSGSNEQFFGPGTRLTVL.

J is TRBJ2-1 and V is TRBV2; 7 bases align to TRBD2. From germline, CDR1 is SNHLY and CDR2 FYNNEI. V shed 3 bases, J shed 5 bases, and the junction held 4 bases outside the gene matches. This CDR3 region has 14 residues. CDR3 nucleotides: TGTGCCAGCAGTGAGATTAGCGGGCACAATGAGCAGTTCTTC. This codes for CASSEISGHNEQFF.

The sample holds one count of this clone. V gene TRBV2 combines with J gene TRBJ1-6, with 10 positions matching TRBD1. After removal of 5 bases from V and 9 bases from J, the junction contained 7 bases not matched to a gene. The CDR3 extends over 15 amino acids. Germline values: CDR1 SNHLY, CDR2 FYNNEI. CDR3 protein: CASSPDRGLGSPLHF. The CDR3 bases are TGTGCCAGCAGTCCTGACAGGGGGCTGGGTTCACCCCTCCACTTT.

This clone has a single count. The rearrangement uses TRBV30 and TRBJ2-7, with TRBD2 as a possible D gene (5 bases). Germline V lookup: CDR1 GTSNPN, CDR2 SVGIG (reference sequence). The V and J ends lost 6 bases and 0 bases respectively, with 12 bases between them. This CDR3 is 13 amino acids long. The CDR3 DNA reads TGTGCCTGCCAGGACTCAAGCTCCTACGAGCAGTACTTC. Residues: CACQDSSSYEQYF.

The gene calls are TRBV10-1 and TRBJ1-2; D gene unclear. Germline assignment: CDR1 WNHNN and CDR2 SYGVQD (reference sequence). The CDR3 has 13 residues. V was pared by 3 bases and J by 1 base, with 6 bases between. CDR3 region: CASSEQSNYGYTF. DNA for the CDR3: TGCGCCAGCAGTGAACAGAGTAACTATGGCTACACCTTC.

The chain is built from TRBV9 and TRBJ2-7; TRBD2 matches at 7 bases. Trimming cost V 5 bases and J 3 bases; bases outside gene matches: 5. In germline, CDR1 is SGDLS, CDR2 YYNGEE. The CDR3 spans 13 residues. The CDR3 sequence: CASSPPGGYEQYF. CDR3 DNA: TGTGCCAGCAGTCCCCCGGGGGGCTACGAGCAGTACTTC. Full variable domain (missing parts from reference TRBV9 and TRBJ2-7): DSGVTQTPKHLITATGQRVTLRCSPRSGDLSVYWYQQSLDQGLQFLIQYYNGEERAKGNILERFSAQQFPDLHSELNLSSLELGDSALYFCASSPPGGYEQYFGPGTRLTVT.